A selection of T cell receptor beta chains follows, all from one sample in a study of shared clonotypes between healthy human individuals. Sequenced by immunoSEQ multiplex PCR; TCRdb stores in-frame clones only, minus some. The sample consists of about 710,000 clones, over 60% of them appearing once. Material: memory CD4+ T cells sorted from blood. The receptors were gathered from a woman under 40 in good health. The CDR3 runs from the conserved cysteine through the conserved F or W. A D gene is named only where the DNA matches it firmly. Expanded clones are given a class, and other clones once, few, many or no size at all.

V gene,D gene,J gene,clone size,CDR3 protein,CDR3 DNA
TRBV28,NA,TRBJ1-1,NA,CASSRPRGYTEAFF,TGTGCCAGCAGCCGCCCGAGGGGATATACTGAAGCTTTCTTT
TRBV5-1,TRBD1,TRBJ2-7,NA,CASSLGDRGREQYF,TGCGCCAGCAGCTTGGGAGACAGGGGGCGGGAGCAGTACTTC
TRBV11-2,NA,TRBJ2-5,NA,CASRGRGWEQYF,TGTGCCAGCAGGGGACGGGGCTGGGAGCAGTACTTC
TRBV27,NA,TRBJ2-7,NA,CASSFLGVHEQYF,TGTGCCAGCAGTTTTCTGGGAGTCCACGAGCAGTACTTC
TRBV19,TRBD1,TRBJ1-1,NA,CASSIRARGTDTEAFF,TGTGCCAGTAGTATCAGGGCCAGGGGGACAGACACTGAAGCTTTCTTT
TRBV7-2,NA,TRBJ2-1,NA,CASSLALLRGDNEQFF,TGTGCCAGCAGCTTGGCCTTGTTGAGGGGGGACAATGAGCAGTTCTTC
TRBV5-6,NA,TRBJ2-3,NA,CASSLQSGYFPSTDTQYF,TGTGCCAGCAGCTTGCAAAGCGGTTACTTCCCTAGCACAGATACGCAGTATTTT
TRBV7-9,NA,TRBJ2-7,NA,CASSTRTSYEQYF,TGTGCCAGCAGCACCCGGACGTCCTACGAGCAGTACTTC
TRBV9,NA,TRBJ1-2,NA,CASSVGGSYKANYGYTF,TGTGCCAGCAGCGTAGGAGGCTCCTATAAGGCAAACTATGGCTACACCTTC
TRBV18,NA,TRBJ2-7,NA,CASSPPVQAPYEQYF,TGTGCCAGCTCACCACCCGTACAGGCTCCCTACGAGCAGTACTTC
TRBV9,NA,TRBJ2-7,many,CASSPRSRAAHYEQYF,TGTGCCAGCAGCCCCCGTAGCCGAGCCGCCCACTACGAGCAGTACTTC
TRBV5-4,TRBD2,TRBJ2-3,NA,CASSVWTSGSDTQYF,TGTGCCAGCAGTGTGTGGACTAGCGGGAGTGATACGCAGTATTTT
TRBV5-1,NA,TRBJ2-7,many,CASSPSAGAPYEQYF,TGCGCCAGCAGCCCGTCTGCCGGGGCGCCGTACGAGCAGTACTTC
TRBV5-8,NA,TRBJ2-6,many,CASSLGTYSGANVLTF,TGTGCCAGCAGCTTAGGGACATACTCTGGGGCCAACGTCCTGACTTTC
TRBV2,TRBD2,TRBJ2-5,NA,CASSSSGSTQETQYF,TGTGCCAGCAGCTCTAGCGGGAGTACCCAAGAGACCCAGTACTTC
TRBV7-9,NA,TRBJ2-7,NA,CASSSLSYEQYF,TGTGCCAGCAGCTCCCTGAGCTACGAGCAGTACTTC
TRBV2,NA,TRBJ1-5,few,CASTLQGTSSNQPQHF,TGTGCCAGCACCCTACAGGGTACCTCTAGCAATCAGCCCCAGCATTTT
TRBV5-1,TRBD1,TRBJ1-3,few,CASSLGQGAGSGNTIYF,TGCGCCAGCAGCTTGGGACAGGGGGCCGGCTCTGGAAACACCATATATTTT
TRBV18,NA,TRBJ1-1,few,CASSGAVTNTEAFF,TGTGCTTCTTCGGGGGCAGTTACGAACACTGAAGCTTTCTTT
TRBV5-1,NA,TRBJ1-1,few,CASSLEGRGIGTEAFF,TGCGCCAGCAGCTTGGAAGGCAGGGGAATTGGCACTGAAGCTTTCTTT
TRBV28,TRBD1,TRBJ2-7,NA,CASSTLGQGHYEQYF,TGTGCCAGCAGTACACTGGGACAGGGGCACTACGAGCAGTACTTC
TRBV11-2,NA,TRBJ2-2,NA,CASSPLLTGELFF,TGTGCCAGCTCCCCACTGTTGACCGGGGAGCTGTTTTTT
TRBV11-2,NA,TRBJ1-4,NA,CASSWGVGGNEKLFF,TGTGCCAGCAGCTGGGGGGTCGGAGGTAATGAAAAACTGTTTTTT
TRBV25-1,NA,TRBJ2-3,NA,CASSRSLVSDTQYF,TGTGCCAGCAGTCGTAGTTTAGTGTCAGATACGCAGTATTTT
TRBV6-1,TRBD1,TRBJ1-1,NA,CASSRQGGTEAFF,TGTGCCAGCAGCAGACAGGGGGGGACTGAAGCTTTCTTT
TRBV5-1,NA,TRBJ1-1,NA,CASSLDRATLMNTEAFF,TGCGCCAGCAGCTTGGACAGGGCAACACTCATGAACACTGAAGCTTTCTTT
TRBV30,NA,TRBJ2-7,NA,CAWKGGFGEQYF,TGTGCCTGGAAAGGGGGATTCGGCGAGCAGTACTTC
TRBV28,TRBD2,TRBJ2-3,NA,CASSSSRVAGGRDTQYF,TGTGCCAGCAGTTCCTCGAGGGTGGCGGGAGGGCGAGATACGCAGTATTTT
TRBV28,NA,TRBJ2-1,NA,CASSVAAKYNEQFF,TGTGCCAGCAGTGTAGCGGCAAAATACAATGAGCAGTTCTTC
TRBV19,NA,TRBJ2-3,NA,CASSSPGTDTQYF,TGTGCCAGTAGTTCCCCGGGGACAGATACGCAGTATTTT
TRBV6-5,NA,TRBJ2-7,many,CASSYSRDPPYEQYF,TGTGCCAGCAGTTACTCCCGTGATCCCCCCTACGAGCAGTACTTC
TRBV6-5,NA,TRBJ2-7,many,CASSLTGSGPYEQYF,TGTGCCAGCAGCCTAACGGGGTCGGGACCCTACGAGCAGTACTTC
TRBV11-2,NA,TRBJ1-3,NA,CASSLEVRNTIYF,TGTGCCAGCAGCTTAGAAGTGAGAAACACCATATATTTT
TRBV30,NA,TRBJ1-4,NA,CAWGRVANEKLFF,TGTGCCTGGGGCAGGGTAGCTAATGAAAAACTGTTTTTT
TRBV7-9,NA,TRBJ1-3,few,CASSLAGRNTIYF,TGTGCCAGCAGCTTAGCAGGAAGAAACACCATATATTTT
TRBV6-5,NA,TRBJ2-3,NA,CASTFVTDTQYF,TGTGCCAGCACTTTTGTAACAGATACGCAGTATTTT
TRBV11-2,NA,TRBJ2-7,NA,CASTSLGEQYF,TGTGCCAGCACCTCATTGGGAGAGCAGTACTTC
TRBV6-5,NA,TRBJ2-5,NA,CASSLAGDSQETQYF,TGTGCCAGCAGTTTGGCAGGAGATTCCCAAGAGACCCAGTACTTC
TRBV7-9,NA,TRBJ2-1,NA,CASSPTTNNEQFF,TGTGCCAGCAGCCCCACTACGAACAATGAGCAGTTCTTC
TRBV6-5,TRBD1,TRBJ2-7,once,CASSYSGQPYEQYF,TGTGCCAGCAGTTACTCGGGACAGCCCTACGAGCAGTACTTC
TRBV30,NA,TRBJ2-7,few,CAWSLGGPYEQYF,TGTGCCTGGAGTTTGGGGGGTCCCTACGAGCAGTACTTC